This TCR beta chain stems from a study of tumor and adjacent non-tumor tissue in lung cancer. In regard to this clonotype: A junction boundary mismatches the germline segment, possibly from a read error.

Three rounds of nested PCR, following a modified ARM-PCR protocol, produced the TCRbeta library. Each CDR3 protein gets one entry after TCRdb re-called the multiplex PCR reads with MiXCR. The sample lists under 80,000 distinct CDR3 sequences, around 76% occurring once. This sample's RNA came from whole unsorted tissue. More than 3 cm separated this lung sample from the edge of the tumor. CDR3 length: 13 residues. The germline CDR1 and CDR2 sequences are SQVTM and ANQGSEA. The chain uses TRBV29-1 and TRBJ2-5, with TRBD1 as a possible D gene (5 bases). The specimen was distant non-tumor lung tissue. The sequence was obtained from a man aged 60 to 75 with non-small cell lung cancer. The CDR3 coding sequence is TGCAGTGTTGAAACAGGTGTACAAGAGACCCAGTGTTTC. Translating it yields CSVETGVQETQCF.